Listed here are 13 T cell receptor beta chains from one sample, sequenced in a study of blood T cells in healthy people across ages. Together with a sample-barcoded 5' primer, a J-beta primer mix was included in a second PCR lasting roughly 6 to 12 cycles. TCRdb re-called the 5' RACE reads with MiXCR, one entry per CDR3 protein. The repertoire includes just under 900,000 distinct CDR3 sequences, 25% to 30% of them detected once, and 15% to 20% sits in the top ten. The specimen was blood. The receptor set was obtained from a woman older than 75 in good health.

This clonotype was seen at least ten times. The gene calls are TRBV7-9 and TRBJ2-1; 10 nucleotides align to TRBD1. CDR3 length: 13 residues. Germline V gives CDR1 SEHNR, CDR2 FQNEAQ (reference sequence). V lost 6 bases to trimming and J lost 8 bases; unmatched junction nucleotides: 4. CDR3 region: CASSRTGGYEQFF. The CDR3 coding sequence is TGTGCCAGCAGTCGGACAGGGGGTTATGAGCAGTTCTTC.

The chain couples TRBV7-9 to TRBJ2-1; D might be TRBD2 (5 bases). Deletions cut 4 bases from V and 9 bases from J, with 7 bases between. Germline lookup yields CDR1 SEHNR and CDR2 FQNEAQ (reference sequence). The CDR3 extends over 11 amino acids. CDR3 region: CASSSGIEQFF. In DNA, the CDR3 is TGTGCCAGCAGCTCCGGGATTGAGCAGTTCTTC.

This clonotype has ten or more counts. CDR3 sequence reads: CASSYSGLNYGYTF. The CDR3 DNA follows: TGTGCCAGCAGTTACTCCGGCCTCAACTATGGCTACACCTTC. The chain links TRBV6-2 or TRBV6-3 to TRBJ1-2, with D unclear. CDR1 is MNHEY and CDR2 is SVGEGT in the germline V gene. The CDR3 has 14 residues. Trimming shortened V by 0 bases and J by 2 bases, and 7 bases separated the two germline ends.

Comment on this clonotype: Relative to the germline gene, one junction end is altered; a read error may explain this. This rearrangement joins TRBV7-9 to TRBJ2-6; D is tentatively TRBD1 or TRBD2 (6 bases each). This CDR3 spans 14 amino acids. Looked up from germline, CDR1 is SEHNR and CDR2 is FQNEAQ (reference sequence). The CDR3 protein is CASRTGTGANVRTF. In DNA form, the CDR3 reads TGTGCCAGCCGAACAGGGACTGGGGCCAACGTCCGGACTTTC. Using reference TRBV7-9 and TRBJ2-6 for the parts outside the CDR3, the full variable domain is DTGVSQNPRHKITKRGQNVTFRCDPISEHNRLYWYRQTLGQGPEFLTYFQNEAQLEKSRLLSDRFSAERPKGSFSTLEIQRTEQGDSAMYLCASRTGTGANVRTFGAGSRLTVL.

This rearrangement joins TRBV30 to TRBJ1-2, with 8 nucleotides matching TRBD1. V dropped 0 bases and J dropped 4; count of bases not matched to a gene: 7. The CDR3 consists of 15 residues. Germline-derived CDR1 and CDR2 are GTSNPN and SVGIG (reference sequence). CDR3 sequence (DNA): TGTGCCTGGAGTGTTTCGACCGGGACAGGCTATGGCTACACCTTC. Its translation is CAWSVSTGTGYGYTF.

This clonotype was observed many times. This chain joins TRBV15 and TRBJ2-1; no reliable D call. V lost 9 bases to trimming and J lost 0 bases, with 12 bases between them. The CDR3 is 14 residues long. CDR1 is LNHNV, CDR2 YYDKDF, per germline (reference sequence). The CDR3 DNA is TGTGCCACGTCTGCCAACAGCTCCTACAATGAGCAGTTCTTC. Its translation is CATSANSSYNEQFF.

The chain couples TRBV5-4 to TRBJ2-7; 12 bases map to TRBD1. J was trimmed by 4 bases and V by 0 bases; bases with no gene match: 2. CDR1 and CDR2 from the germline V gene are SGHNT and YYREEE (reference sequence). This CDR3 comprises 15 residues. The CDR3, as DNA: TGTGCCAGCAGCTTGGAGGGACAGGGGGCTTACGAGCAGTACTTC. Translating gives CASSLEGQGAYEQYF.

On this clonotype itself: A read error is possible here, since a much larger clone lies one base away. The V gene is TRBV24-1, the J gene TRBJ2-1; D unclear. Per germline, CDR1 KGHDR and CDR2 SFDVKD. The CDR3 is made up of 13 amino acids. CDR3 in amino acids: CATSAPSYNKQFF. The CDR3 nucleotides are TGTGCCACCAGTGCCCCCTCCTACAATAAGCAGTTCTTC.

This clonotype was found once. A read error is possible here, since a much larger clone lies one base away. The gene calls are TRBV7-2 and TRBJ2-1; a weak D match, TRBD1 (5 bases). Germline lookup yields CDR1 SGHTA and CDR2 FQGNSA. Trimming removed 3 bases from V and 6 bases from J, with 15 bases in between. The CDR3 length is 15 residues. The CDR3 DNA sequence: TGTGCCAGCAGCTTGACCCAGGGTTCCCGCAATGAGCAGTTCTTC. Residues: CASSLTQGSRNEQFF. The full variable domain, its missing parts supplied by reference TRBV7-2 and TRBJ2-1, is GAGVSQSPSNKVTEKGKDVELRCDPISGHTALYWYRQSLGQGLEFLIYFQGNSAPDKSGLPSDRFSAERTGGSVSTLTIQRTQQEDSAVYLCASSLTQGSRNEQFFGPGTRLTVL.

This clonotype was found many times. This sequence joins TRBV6-2 or TRBV6-3 and TRBJ2-5; D unresolved. Deletions cut 6 bases from V and 1 base from J, with 21 bases between. CDR1 and CDR2 from the germline V gene are MNHEY and SVGEGT. This CDR3 contains 17 residues. The CDR3 DNA sequence: TGTGCCAGCAGCCAGCCCCTCGGACGGCTACTCCAAGAGACCCAGTACTTC. This sequence encodes CASSQPLGRLLQETQYF.

This clonotype was seen ten or more times. The chain is built from TRBV12-3 or TRBV12-4 and TRBJ2-1, with 13 bases lining up with TRBD2. After removal of 7 bases from V and 7 bases from J, the junction contained 7 bases not matched to a gene. The length of the CDR3 is 15 residues. CDR3 protein: CASTRTSGGHNEQFF. DNA of the CDR3: TGTGCCAGCACCCGGACTAGCGGGGGCCATAATGAGCAGTTCTTC.

J is TRBJ1-2 and V is TRBV25-1; tentative D call: TRBD1 (6 bases). This CDR3 region has 15 residues. The germline CDR1 and CDR2 sequences are MGHDK and SYGVNS. With 3 bases removed from V and 1 base from J, the gap between germline ends came to 12 bases. The CDR3 DNA reads as TGTGCCAGCAGTGATCCGGCAGGGGTTAACTATGGCTACACCTTC. It codes for CASSDPAGVNYGYTF.

In this sample, this clonotype turned up many times. The gene calls are TRBV20-1 and TRBJ2-4; 8 nucleotides align to TRBD2. The CDR3 extends over 16 amino acids. Germline CDR1 DFQATT, CDR2 SNEGSKA (reference sequence). Losses at the gene ends were 2 bases for V and 3 bases for J; bases not matched to a gene: 9. The CDR3 sequence: CSARLRSGNGKNIQYF. The CDR3 bases are TGCAGTGCTAGATTACGTAGCGGGAACGGCAAAAACATTCAGTACTTC.